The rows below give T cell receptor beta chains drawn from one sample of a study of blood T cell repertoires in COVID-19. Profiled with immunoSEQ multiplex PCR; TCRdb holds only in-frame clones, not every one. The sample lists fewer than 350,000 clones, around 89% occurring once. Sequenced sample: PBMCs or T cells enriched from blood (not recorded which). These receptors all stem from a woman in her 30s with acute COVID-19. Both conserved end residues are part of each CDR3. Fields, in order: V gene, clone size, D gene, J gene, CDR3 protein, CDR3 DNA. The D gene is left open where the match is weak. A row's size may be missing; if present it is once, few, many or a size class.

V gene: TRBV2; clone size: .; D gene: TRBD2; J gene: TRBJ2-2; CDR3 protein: CASTGLAGVSGELFF; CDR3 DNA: TGTGCCAGCACCGGACTAGCGGGAGTCTCCGGGGAGCTGTTTTTT
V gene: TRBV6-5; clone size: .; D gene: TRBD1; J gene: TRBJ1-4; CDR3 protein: CASSQGVKLFF; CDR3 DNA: TGTGCCAGCAGTCAGGGGGTTAAACTGTTTTTT
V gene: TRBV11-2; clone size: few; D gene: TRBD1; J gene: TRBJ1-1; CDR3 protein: CASSRLQGAEAFF; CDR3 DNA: TGTGCCAGCAGCCGGCTACAGGGGGCCGAAGCTTTCTTT
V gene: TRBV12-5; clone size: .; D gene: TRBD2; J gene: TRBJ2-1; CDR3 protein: CASGLVPPSGSFISYNEQFF; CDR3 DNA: TGTGCTAGTGGTTTGGTACCGCCCAGCGGGAGTTTCATCTCCTACAATGAGCAGTTCTTC
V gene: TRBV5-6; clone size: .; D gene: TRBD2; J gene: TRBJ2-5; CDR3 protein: CASSPGTSGRETQYF; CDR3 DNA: TGTGCCAGCAGCCCCGGGACTAGCGGGAGAGAGACCCAGTACTTC
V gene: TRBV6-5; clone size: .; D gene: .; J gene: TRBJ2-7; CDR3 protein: CASSGGSYEQYF; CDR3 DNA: TGTGCCAGCAGCGGGGGCTCCTACGAGCAGTACTTC
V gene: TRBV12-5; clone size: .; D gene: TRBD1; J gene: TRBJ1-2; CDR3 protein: CASGLGSGTGGTNYGYTF; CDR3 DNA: TGTGCTAGTGGTTTGGGATCCGGGACAGGGGGAACTAACTATGGCTACACCTTC
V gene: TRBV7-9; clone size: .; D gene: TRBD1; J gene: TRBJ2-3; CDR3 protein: CASSLAGTGFTDTQYF; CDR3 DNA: TGTGCCAGCAGCTTAGCCGGGACAGGGTTTACAGATACGCAGTATTTT
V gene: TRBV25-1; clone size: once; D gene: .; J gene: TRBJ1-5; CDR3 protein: CASSPREFNQPQHF; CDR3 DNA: TGTGCCAGCAGTCCCCGGGAGTTCAATCAGCCCCAGCATTTT
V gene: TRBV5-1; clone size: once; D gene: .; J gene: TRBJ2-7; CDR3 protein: CASSLTGSSYEQYF; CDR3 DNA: TGCGCCAGCAGCTTGACCGGGAGCTCCTACGAGCAGTACTTC
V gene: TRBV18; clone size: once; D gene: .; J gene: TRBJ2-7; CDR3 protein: CASSPEASKREQYF; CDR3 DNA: TGTGCCAGCTCACCCGAAGCGAGCAAGCGAGAGCAGTACTTC
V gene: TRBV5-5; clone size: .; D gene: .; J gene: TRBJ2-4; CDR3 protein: CASSAPGDSIQYF; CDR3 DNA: TGTGCCAGCAGCGCCCCGGGGGATAGCATTCAGTACTTC
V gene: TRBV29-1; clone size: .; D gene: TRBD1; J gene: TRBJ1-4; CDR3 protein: CSVETQGMAEKLFF; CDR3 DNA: TGCAGCGTTGAGACACAGGGGATGGCTGAAAAACTGTTTTTT
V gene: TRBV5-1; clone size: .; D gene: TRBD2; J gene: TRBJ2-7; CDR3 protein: CASSLVSGRTGEQYF; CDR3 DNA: TGCGCCAGCAGCTTGGTTAGCGGGAGAACTGGCGAGCAGTACTTC
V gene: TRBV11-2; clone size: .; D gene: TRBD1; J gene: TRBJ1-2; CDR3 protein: CASSFRTGPSNYGYTF; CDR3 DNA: TGTGCCAGCAGCTTCCGGACAGGGCCTTCTAACTATGGCTACACCTTC
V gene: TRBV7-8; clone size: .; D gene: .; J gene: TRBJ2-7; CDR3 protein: CASSLQKTYEQYF; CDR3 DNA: TGTGCCAGCAGCTTACAGAAGACCTACGAGCAGTACTTC
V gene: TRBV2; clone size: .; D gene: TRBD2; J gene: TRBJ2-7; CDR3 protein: CASRASGSFHEQYF; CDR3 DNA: TGTGCCAGCAGGGCTAGCGGGAGTTTCCACGAGCAGTACTTC
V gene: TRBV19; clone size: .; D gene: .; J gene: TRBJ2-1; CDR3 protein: CASSVSPGLPWGEQFF; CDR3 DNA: TGTGCCAGTAGTGTATCTCCGGGACTTCCTTGGGGTGAGCAGTTCTTC
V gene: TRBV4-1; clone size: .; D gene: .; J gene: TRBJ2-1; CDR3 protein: CASSQVQQGSEQFF; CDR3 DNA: TGCGCCAGCAGCCAAGTTCAACAGGGCTCTGAGCAGTTCTTC
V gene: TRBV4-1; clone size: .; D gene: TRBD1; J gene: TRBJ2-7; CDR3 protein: CASSQEGQGATEQYF; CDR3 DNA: TGCGCCAGCAGCCAAGAGGGACAGGGGGCTACCGAGCAGTACTTC
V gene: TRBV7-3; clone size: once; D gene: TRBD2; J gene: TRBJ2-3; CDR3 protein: CASSLTNPGLAIDTDTQYF; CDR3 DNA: TGTGCCAGCAGCTTAACAAACCCGGGACTAGCGATTGACACAGATACGCAGTATTTT
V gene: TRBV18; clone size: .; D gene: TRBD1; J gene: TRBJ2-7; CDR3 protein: CASSSQWGQGTPEQYF; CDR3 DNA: TGTGCCAGCTCATCACAATGGGGACAGGGGACCCCCGAGCAGTACTTC
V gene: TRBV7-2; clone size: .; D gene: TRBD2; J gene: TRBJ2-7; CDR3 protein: CASSSLAGGPIHEQYF; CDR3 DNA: TGTGCCAGCAGCTCCTTAGCGGGAGGGCCTATCCACGAGCAGTACTTC